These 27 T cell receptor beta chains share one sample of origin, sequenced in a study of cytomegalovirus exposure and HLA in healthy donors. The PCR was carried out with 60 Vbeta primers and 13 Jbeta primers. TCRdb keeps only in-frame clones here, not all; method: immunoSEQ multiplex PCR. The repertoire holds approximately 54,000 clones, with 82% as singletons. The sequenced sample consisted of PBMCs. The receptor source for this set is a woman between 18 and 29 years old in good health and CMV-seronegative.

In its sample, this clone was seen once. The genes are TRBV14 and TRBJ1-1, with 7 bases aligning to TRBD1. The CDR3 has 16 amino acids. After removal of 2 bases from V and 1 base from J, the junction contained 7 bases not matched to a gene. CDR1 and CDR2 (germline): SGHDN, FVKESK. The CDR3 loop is CASSQRPGGRNTEAFF. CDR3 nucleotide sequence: TGTGCCAGCAGCCAACGCCCAGGGGGTCGGAACACTGAAGCTTTCTTT.

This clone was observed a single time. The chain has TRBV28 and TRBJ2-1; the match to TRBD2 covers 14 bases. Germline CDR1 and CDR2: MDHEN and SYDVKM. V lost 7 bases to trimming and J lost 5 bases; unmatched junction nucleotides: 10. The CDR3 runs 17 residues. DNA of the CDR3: TGTGCCAGCAACCAAATACGACTAGCGGGAGGGAACAATGAGCAGTTCTTC. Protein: CASNQIRLAGGNNEQFF.

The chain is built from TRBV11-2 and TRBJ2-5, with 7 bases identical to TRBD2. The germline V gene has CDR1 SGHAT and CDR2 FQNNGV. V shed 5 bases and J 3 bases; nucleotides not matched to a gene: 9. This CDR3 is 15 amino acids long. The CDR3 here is CASSGSPAGEETQYF. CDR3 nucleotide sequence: TGTGCCAGCAGCGGTTCCCCGGCGGGAGAAGAGACCCAGTACTTC.

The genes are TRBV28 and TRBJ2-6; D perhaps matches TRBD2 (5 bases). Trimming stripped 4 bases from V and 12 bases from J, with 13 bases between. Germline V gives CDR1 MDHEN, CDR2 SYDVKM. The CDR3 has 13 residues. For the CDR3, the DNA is TGTGCCAGCAGTTCGGCGGGCCTGACCGTCCTGACTTTC. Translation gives CASSSAGLTVLTF. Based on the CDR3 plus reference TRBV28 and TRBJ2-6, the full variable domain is DVKVTQSSRYLVKRTGEKVFLECVQDMDHENMFWYRQDPGLGLRLIYFSYDVKMKEKGDIPEGYSVSREKKERFSLILESASTNQTSMYLCASSSAGLTVLTFGAGSRLTVL.

The CDR3 reads CASTGPDRATYEQYF. In DNA, the CDR3 is TGTGCCAGCACGGGACCCGACAGGGCAACTTACGAGCAGTACTTC. The V and J genes are TRBV6-1 and TRBJ2-7, with TRBD1 identical over 7 bases. Per germline, CDR1 MNHNS and CDR2 SASEGT. V was clipped by 7 bases and J by 4 bases; unmatched bases: 13. There are 15 residues in the CDR3.

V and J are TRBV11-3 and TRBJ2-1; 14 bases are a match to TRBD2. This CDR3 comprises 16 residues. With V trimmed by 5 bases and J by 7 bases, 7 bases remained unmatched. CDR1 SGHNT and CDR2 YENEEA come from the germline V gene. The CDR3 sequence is CASSGTGLAGVNEQFF. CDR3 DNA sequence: TGTGCCAGCAGCGGCACGGGACTAGCGGGAGTGAATGAGCAGTTCTTC.

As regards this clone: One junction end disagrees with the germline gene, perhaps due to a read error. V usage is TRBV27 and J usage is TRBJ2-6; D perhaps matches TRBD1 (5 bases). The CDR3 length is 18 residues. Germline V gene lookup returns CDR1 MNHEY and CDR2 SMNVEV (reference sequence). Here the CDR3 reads CASSNSWKPSSGANGLTF. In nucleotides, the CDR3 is TGTGCCAGCAGTAATTCATGGAAACCGAGCTCTGGGGCCAACGGCCTGACTTTC.

The CDR3 DNA sequence: TGCGCCAGCAGCCCGATAGGTGCGGGGGGTGGGGATGAGCAGTTCTTC. Translating gives CASSPIGAGGGDEQFF. The rearrangement joins TRBV4-1 to TRBJ2-1, with 8 bases fitting TRBD2. The CDR3 contains 16 residues. V trimming: 4 bases; J trimming: 8 bases; junction bases outside the gene matches: 13. Germline V gene sequence: CDR1 MGHRA, CDR2 YSYEKL.

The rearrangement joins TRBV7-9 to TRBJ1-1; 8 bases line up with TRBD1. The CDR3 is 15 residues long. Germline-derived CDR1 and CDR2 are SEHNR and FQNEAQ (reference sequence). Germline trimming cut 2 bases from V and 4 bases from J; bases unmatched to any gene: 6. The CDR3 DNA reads TGTGCCAGCAGCTTAATGGCAGGGGGCCTCACTGAAGCTTTCTTT. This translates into CASSLMAGGLTEAFF.

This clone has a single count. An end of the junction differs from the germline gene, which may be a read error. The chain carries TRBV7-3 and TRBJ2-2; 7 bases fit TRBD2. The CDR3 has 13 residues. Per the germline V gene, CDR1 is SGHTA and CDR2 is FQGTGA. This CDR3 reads CASSLGSSGEPFF. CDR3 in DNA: TGTGCCAGCAGCTTGGGTTCCAGCGGGGAGCCGTTTTTT.

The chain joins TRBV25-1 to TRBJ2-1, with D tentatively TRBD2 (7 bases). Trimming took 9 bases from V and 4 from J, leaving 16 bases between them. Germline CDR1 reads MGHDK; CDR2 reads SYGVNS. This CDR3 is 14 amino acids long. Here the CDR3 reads CASGGLAEYNEQFF. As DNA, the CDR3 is TGTGCCAGTGGGGGGCTAGCGGAGTACAATGAGCAGTTCTTC.

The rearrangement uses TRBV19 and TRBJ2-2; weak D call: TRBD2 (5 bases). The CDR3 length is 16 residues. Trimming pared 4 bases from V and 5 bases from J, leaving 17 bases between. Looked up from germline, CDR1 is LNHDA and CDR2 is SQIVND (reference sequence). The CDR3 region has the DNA TGTGCCAGTAGTAAGTTAGCGAGAGAAGGGACCGGGGAGCTGTTTTTT. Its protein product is CASSKLAREGTGELFF.

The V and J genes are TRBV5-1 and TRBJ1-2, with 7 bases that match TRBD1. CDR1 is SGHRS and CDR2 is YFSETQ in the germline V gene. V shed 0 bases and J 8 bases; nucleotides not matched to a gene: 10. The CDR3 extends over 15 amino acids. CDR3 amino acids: CASSLGQGPLGGYTF. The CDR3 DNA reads TGCGCCAGCAGCTTGGGACAGGGTCCACTAGGAGGCTACACCTTC.

The CDR3 sequence: CASSRQGLAGELFF. CDR3 DNA sequence: TGTGCCAGCAGTAGACAGGGGTTAGCCGGGGAGCTGTTTTTT. The chain links TRBV27 to TRBJ2-2; 8 nucleotides agree with TRBD1. The germline CDR1 and CDR2 sequences are MNHEY and SMNVEV (reference sequence). V dropped 5 bases and J dropped 6; count of bases not matched to a gene: 5. The CDR3 is made up of 14 amino acids.

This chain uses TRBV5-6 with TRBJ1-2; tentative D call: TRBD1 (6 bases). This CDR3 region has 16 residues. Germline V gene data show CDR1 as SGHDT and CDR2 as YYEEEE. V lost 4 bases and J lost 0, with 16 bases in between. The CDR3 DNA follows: TGTGCCAGCAGCGCCGCTGACAGGTTCGCTAACTATGGCTACACCTTC. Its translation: CASSAADRFANYGYTF. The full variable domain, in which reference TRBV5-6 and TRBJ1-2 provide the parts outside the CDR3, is DAGVTQSPTHLIKTRGQQVTLRCSPKSGHDTVSWYQQALGQGPQFIFQYYEEEERQRGNFPDRFSGHQFPNYSSELNVNALLLGDSALYLCASSAADRFANYGYTFGSGTRLTVV.

The CDR3 bases are TGTGCCAGCAGCTCCGGACAGGGAAGCAATCAGCCCCAGCATTTT. Translating gives CASSSGQGSNQPQHF. This rearrangement joins TRBV11-2 to TRBJ1-5; TRBD1 matches at 8 bases. V gave up 4 bases and J gave up 1 base; unmatched junction bases: 3. Germline V gene sequence: CDR1 SGHAT, CDR2 FQNNGV. The CDR3 has 15 amino acids.

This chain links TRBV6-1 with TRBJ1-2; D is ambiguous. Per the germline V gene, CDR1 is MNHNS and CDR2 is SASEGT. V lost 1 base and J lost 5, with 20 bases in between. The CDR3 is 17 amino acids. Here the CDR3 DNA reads TGTGCCAGCAGTGAAGGGTATTTGGAGGGTTTGGGGTATGGCTACACCTTC. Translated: CASSEGYLEGLGYGYTF.

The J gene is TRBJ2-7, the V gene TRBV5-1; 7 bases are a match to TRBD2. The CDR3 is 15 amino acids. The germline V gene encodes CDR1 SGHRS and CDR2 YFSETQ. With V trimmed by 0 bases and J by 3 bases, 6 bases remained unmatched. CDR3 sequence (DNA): TGCGCCAGCAGCTTGGGTCCTAGCGGATACTACGAGCAGTACTTC. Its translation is CASSLGPSGYYEQYF.

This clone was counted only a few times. The CDR3 DNA reads TGTGCCAGCAGTGAATTTGAGGTTGGTGGCTACACCTTC. Its protein is CASSEFEVGGYTF. The chain uses TRBV6-1 and TRBJ1-2; D call uncertain. The CDR3 is made up of 13 amino acids. The germline V gene has CDR1 MNHNS and CDR2 SASEGT. V lost 2 bases, J lost 7 bases, and 11 bases lay in between.

CDR3 DNA sequence: TGTGCCAGCAGTTTACGGACAGGGCGGGTCTATGGCTACACCTTC. Translating it yields CASSLRTGRVYGYTF. The chain links TRBV27 to TRBJ1-2, with TRBD1 identical over 8 bases. Per the germline V gene, CDR1 is MNHEY and CDR2 is SMNVEV (reference sequence). Trimming cost V 2 bases and J 4 bases; bases outside gene matches: 6. The CDR3 contains 15 residues.

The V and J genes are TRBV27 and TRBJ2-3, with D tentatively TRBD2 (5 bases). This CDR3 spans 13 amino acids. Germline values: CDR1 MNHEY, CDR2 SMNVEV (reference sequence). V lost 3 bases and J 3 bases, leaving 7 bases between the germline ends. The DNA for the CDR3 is TGTGCCAGCAGTTTGTGGAGGACAGATACGCAGTATTTT. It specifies CASSLWRTDTQYF.

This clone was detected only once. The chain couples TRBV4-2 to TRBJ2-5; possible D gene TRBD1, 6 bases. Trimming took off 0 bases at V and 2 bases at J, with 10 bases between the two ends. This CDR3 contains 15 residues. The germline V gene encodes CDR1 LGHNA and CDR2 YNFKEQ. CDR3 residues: CASSQDGQGQETQYF. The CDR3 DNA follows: TGTGCCAGCAGCCAAGATGGGCAGGGGCAAGAGACCCAGTACTTC.

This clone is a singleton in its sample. The DNA for the CDR3 is TGTGCCAGCAGTTACGCGGGGTTCACTGAAGCTTTCTTT. It encodes CASSYAGFTEAFF. The V and J genes are TRBV6-5 and TRBJ1-1; D remains ambiguous. The V gene's germline CDR1 is MNHEY and CDR2 SVGAGI. This CDR3 is built from 13 residues. Trimming removed 2 bases from V and 4 bases from J, with 8 bases in between.

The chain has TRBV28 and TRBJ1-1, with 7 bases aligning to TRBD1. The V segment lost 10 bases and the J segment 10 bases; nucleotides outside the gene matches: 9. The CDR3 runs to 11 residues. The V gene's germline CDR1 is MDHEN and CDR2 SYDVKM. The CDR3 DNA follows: TGTGCCACCGGGACAGAAGGGCCAGCTTTCTTT. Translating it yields CATGTEGPAFF.

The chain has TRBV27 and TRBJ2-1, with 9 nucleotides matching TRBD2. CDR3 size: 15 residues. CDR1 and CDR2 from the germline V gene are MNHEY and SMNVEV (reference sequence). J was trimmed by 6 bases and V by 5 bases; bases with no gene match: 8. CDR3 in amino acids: CASSGGLARVNEQFF. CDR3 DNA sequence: TGTGCCAGCAGTGGGGGACTAGCTCGGGTCAATGAGCAGTTCTTC.

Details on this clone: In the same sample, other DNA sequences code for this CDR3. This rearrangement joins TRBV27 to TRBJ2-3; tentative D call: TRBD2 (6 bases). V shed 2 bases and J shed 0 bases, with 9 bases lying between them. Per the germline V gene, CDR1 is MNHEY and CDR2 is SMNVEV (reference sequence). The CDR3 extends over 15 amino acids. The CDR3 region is CASSLAGPSTDTQYF. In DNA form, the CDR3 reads TGTGCCAGCAGTTTAGCGGGACCCAGCACAGATACGCAGTATTTT.

The CDR3 loop reads CASSARLAGQETQYF. CDR3 DNA sequence: TGTGCCAGCAGCGCCAGACTAGCGGGACAAGAGACCCAGTACTTC. The chain has TRBV9 and TRBJ2-5, with TRBD2 matching over 11 bases. In germline, CDR1 is SGDLS, CDR2 YYNGEE. V dropped 3 bases and J dropped 2; count of bases not matched to a gene: 3. The CDR3 totals 15 residues. Variable domain in full (rest from reference TRBV9 and TRBJ2-5): DSGVTQTPKHLITATGQRVTLRCSPRSGDLSVYWYQQSLDQGLQFLIQYYNGEERAKGNILERFSAQQFPDLHSELNLSSLELGDSALYFCASSARLAGQETQYFGPGTRLLVL.